These 29 T cell receptor beta chains share one sample of origin, sequenced in a study of CD8+ T cells in alopecia areata (dated by TCRdb to the late 2010s). To prepare the library, the immunoSEQ multiplex PCR assay was applied. To provide template for TCR sequencing, every sample had RNA extracted and reverse transcribed into cDNA. This is the immuneACCESS table as TCRdb keeps it, with only in-frame sequences that have V and J called. A part of the clones is gone; compared with another copy, unresolved V genes explain less than half, and the rest is unexplained. Across this sample there are 130,000 to 150,000 clones, with 82% seen only once. Clones ranked in the top ten supply roughly 25% of the sample. This specimen's time point label, interpreted: less than five weeks on oral tofacitinib. The treatment or condition label, read with the paper, signifies: oral pan-JAK inhibitor, 5-10 mg twice daily.

Sequenced material: CD8+ T cells sorted from blood, taken at week 4, from a patient treated with tofacitinib. These receptors originate from a human donor with alopecia areata.

In its sample, this clone was seen once. This rearrangement joins TRBV6-5 to TRBJ2-2, with 7 bases matching TRBD2. The CDR3 spans 15 residues. The ends lost 6 bases at V and 5 bases at J; junction bases unmatched: 9. Germline V gives CDR1 MNHEY, CDR2 SVGAGI. The CDR3 DNA sequence: TGTGCCAGCAGCCTTTCCCTCGGGAGGACCGGGGAGCTGTTTTTT. As protein: CASSLSLGRTGELFF.

The rearrangement uses TRBV23-1 and TRBJ1-6; 9 bases are a match to TRBD1. TRBV23-1 is known as an ORF, though its function is uncertain. The length of the CDR3 is 17 residues. After removal of 2 bases from V and 8 bases from J, the junction contained 10 bases not matched to a gene. CDR3 protein: CASSQEESGQGYSPLHF. As DNA, the CDR3 is TGCGCCAGCAGTCAAGAGGAATCGGGACAGGGATATTCACCCCTCCACTTT.

Concerning this clone: Other DNA sequences in this specimen translate into the identical CDR3. The chain couples TRBV4-1 to TRBJ2-5; TRBD2 is a possible D gene (6 bases). Germline CDR1 reads MGHRA; CDR2 reads YSYEKL. The CDR3 length is 14 residues. V was pared by 1 base and J by 4 bases, with 10 bases between. The CDR3 sequence: CASSQVSSGETQYF. Here the CDR3 DNA reads TGCGCCAGCAGCCAAGTTAGTAGCGGAGAGACCCAGTACTTC.

The J gene is TRBJ2-1, the V gene TRBV18; perhaps TRBD2 as D (6 bases). Between the trimmed V and J ends, which lost 6 bases and 6 bases, there was a span of 12 bases. CDR3 size: 13 residues. In germline, CDR1 is KGHSH, CDR2 LQKENI. The CDR3 DNA sequence: TGTGCCAGCTCGCTAACTAGCTCCAATGAGCAGTTCTTC. This translates into CASSLTSSNEQFF.

This clone was picked up a small number of times. The rearrangement joins TRBV6-6 to TRBJ2-7; D may match TRBD1 or TRBD2 (6 bases each). This CDR3 has 14 residues. V was clipped by 2 bases and J by 2 bases, with 10 bases between them. CDR1 and CDR2 from the germline V gene are MNHNY and SVGAGI (reference sequence). The DNA of the CDR3 is TGTGCCAGCAGTTACCCGGGGGCCACCTACGAGCAGTACTTC. It codes for CASSYPGATYEQYF.

Remarks on this clone: The same CDR3 arises from other DNA sequences in this sample as well. This chain joins TRBV6-5 and TRBJ2-7, with 8 bases matching TRBD1. The CDR3 loop spans 15 amino acids. CDR1 MNHEY and CDR2 SVGAGI come from the germline V gene. V was pared by 0 bases and J by 2 bases, with 3 bases of the junction left unmatched. The CDR3 DNA sequence: TGTGCCAGCAGTTACTCCGGGACAGGTACCTACGAGCAGTACTTC. The encoded protein is CASSYSGTGTYEQYF.

V is TRBV6-5 and J is TRBJ2-5, with 8 nucleotides matching TRBD2. With 6 bases clipped from V and 0 bases from J, the junction kept 6 bases outside the gene matches. The CDR3 runs 15 residues. The V gene's germline CDR1 is MNHEY and CDR2 SVGAGI. The CDR3 region is CASSLGGGYQETQYF. Here the CDR3 DNA reads TGTGCCAGCAGCCTCGGGGGGGGATACCAAGAGACCCAGTACTTC.

The chain joins TRBV13 to TRBJ2-7, with TRBD2 matching over 7 bases. Germline values: CDR1 PRHDT, CDR2 FYEKMQ (reference sequence). The CDR3 has 13 residues. V was clipped by 5 bases and J by 4 bases; unmatched bases: 5. The CDR3 coding sequence is TGTGCCAGCAGCCCTCCGGGGGGTTACGAGCAGTACTTC. Encoded protein: CASSPPGGYEQYF.

This rearrangement joins TRBV27 to TRBJ2-3, with TRBD2 matching over 11 bases. J gave up 5 bases and V 0 bases, and 1 base lay outside the gene matches. The CDR3 runs to 15 residues. Germline V gene sequence: CDR1 MNHEY, CDR2 SMNVEV (reference sequence). CDR3 DNA: TGTGCCAGCAGTTTATCGGGACTAGCGGAAGATACGCAGTATTTT. This translates into CASSLSGLAEDTQYF.

This clone has a single count. The rearrangement joins TRBV2 to TRBJ2-5; D may be TRBD1 (6 bases). Germline CDR1 SNHLY, CDR2 FYNNEI. V lost 6 bases and J lost 4, with 18 bases in between. The CDR3 is 15 amino acids. The CDR3 sequence is CASRNGRGGRETQYF. The CDR3 nucleotides are TGTGCCAGCAGAAACGGCAGGGGTGGACGAGAGACCCAGTACTTC. The variable domain in full, with the rest retrieved from reference TRBV2 and TRBJ2-5, is EPEVTQTPSHQVTQMGQEVILRCVPISNHLYFYWYRQILGQKVEFLVSFYNNEISEKSEIFDDQFSVERPDGSNFTLKIRSTKLEDSAMYFCASRNGRGGRETQYFGPGTRLLVL.

The rearrangement uses TRBV19 and TRBJ2-5; 13 positions match TRBD2. The length of the CDR3 is 17 residues. Germline V CDR1 and CDR2: LNHDA, SQIVND (reference sequence). The V segment lost 4 bases and the J segment 2 bases; nucleotides outside the gene matches: 7. In DNA, the CDR3 is TGTGCCAGTAGTACGGGCCCGGGACTAGCGGGGCAAGAGACCCAGTACTTC. This encodes CASSTGPGLAGQETQYF. Full variable domain (remainder filled in from reference TRBV19 and TRBJ2-5): DGGITQSPKYLFRKEGQNVTLSCEQNLNHDAMYWYRQDPGQGLRLIYYSQIVNDFQKGDIAEGYSVSREKKESFPLTVTSAQKNPTAFYLCASSTGPGLAGQETQYFGPGTRLLVL.

The chain combines TRBV29-1 with TRBJ2-7, with TRBD2 matching over 11 bases. Germline-derived CDR1 and CDR2 are SQVTM and ANQGSEA. The CDR3 consists of 14 residues. J gave up 3 bases and V 6 bases, and 7 bases lay outside the gene matches. CDR3 sequence: CSVDTSGGGYEQYF. The CDR3 DNA sequence: TGCAGCGTGGATACTAGCGGGGGAGGCTACGAGCAGTACTTC.

This clone was detected a few times. This rearrangement joins TRBV2 to TRBJ2-1; TRBD2 matches 9 bases. Germline CDR1 and CDR2: SNHLY and FYNNEI. The CDR3 runs 16 residues. After removal of 4 bases from V and 4 bases from J, the junction contained 8 bases not matched to a gene. DNA of the CDR3: TGTGCCAGCAGTGCAGATAGCGGGGGCGTATACAATGAGCAGTTCTTC. Translation gives CASSADSGGVYNEQFF.

The chain recombines TRBV27 with TRBJ2-1, with a weak D call TRBD1 (5 bases). Between the trimmed V and J ends, which lost 8 bases and 11 bases, there was a span of 16 bases. The CDR3 is made up of 12 amino acids. Germline CDR1 and CDR2: MNHEY and SMNVEV (reference sequence). The CDR3 DNA reads as TGTGCCAGCGGCAGGGCATTTCTGAAGCAGTTCTTC. Encoded protein: CASGRAFLKQFF.

The CDR3 nucleotides are TGTGCCAGCAGCGTAGTAGCAGTCACTGAAGCTTTCTTT. Its translation: CASSVVAVTEAFF. The rearrangement joins TRBV9 to TRBJ1-1; no firm D call. Germline values: CDR1 SGDLS, CDR2 YYNGEE. V lost 0 bases and J 4 bases, leaving 7 bases between the germline ends. The length of the CDR3 is 13 residues. The full variable domain, its missing parts supplied by reference TRBV9 and TRBJ1-1, is DSGVTQTPKHLITATGQRVTLRCSPRSGDLSVYWYQQSLDQGLQFLIQYYNGEERAKGNILERFSAQQFPDLHSELNLSSLELGDSALYFCASSVVAVTEAFFGQGTRLTVV.

The chain joins TRBV30 to TRBJ1-2; D may be TRBD1 (6 bases). Between the trimmed V and J ends, which lost 3 bases and 4 bases, there was a span of 15 bases. The CDR3 has 14 amino acids. Germline values: CDR1 GTSNPN, CDR2 SVGIG (reference sequence). Written as DNA, the CDR3 is TGTGCCTGGAGCCTGGGGGGGCCCTCCTATGGCTACACCTTC. Its protein product is CAWSLGGPSYGYTF. The full variable domain, its missing parts supplied by reference TRBV30 and TRBJ1-2, is SQTIHQWPATLVQPVGSPLSLECTVEGTSNPNLYWYRQAAGRGLQLLFYSVGIGQISSEVPQNLSASRPQDRQFILSSKKLLLSDSGFYLCAWSLGGPSYGYTFGSGTRLTVV.

This clone was seen only a few times. The CDR3 loop reads CASSSTGPSPYEQYF. In nucleotides, the CDR3 is TGTGCCAGCAGTTCTACCGGGCCTTCTCCCTACGAGCAGTACTTC. This chain uses TRBV21-1 with TRBJ2-7. TRBV21-1 is termed a pseudogene. The CDR3 covers 15 residues.

The rearrangement uses TRBV5-4 and TRBJ2-7; D assignment may be TRBD1 or TRBD2 (5 bases each). The CDR3 covers 13 residues. In germline, CDR1 is SGHNT, CDR2 YYREEE (reference sequence). V dropped 2 bases and J dropped 0 bases, with 6 bases sitting between them. This CDR3 is CASSFGGSYEQYF. The CDR3 DNA is TGTGCCAGCAGCTTTGGGGGCTCCTACGAGCAGTACTTC.

This chain connects TRBV7-2 to TRBJ2-1; D is perhaps TRBD2 (6 bases). Germline CDR1 reads SGHTA; CDR2 reads FQGNSA. Trimming stripped 6 bases from V and 5 bases from J, with 14 bases between. This CDR3 contains 14 residues. DNA of the CDR3: TGTGCCAGCAGTGCGGGGAAGCGGAACAATGAGCAGTTCTTC. This translates into CASSAGKRNNEQFF.

This clone was detected only once. This chain links TRBV27 with TRBJ2-2; 13 positions agree with TRBD2. V dropped 4 bases and J dropped 6; count of bases not matched to a gene: 8. There are 17 residues in the CDR3. Germline CDR1 is MNHEY and CDR2 is SMNVEV (reference sequence). The DNA for the CDR3 is TGTGCCAGCAGTTCGGGACTAGCGGGGTCAAACCCCGGGGAGCTGTTTTTT. Residues: CASSSGLAGSNPGELFF.

The chain joins TRBV5-4 to TRBJ2-2; D not certain. This CDR3 region has 14 residues. The germline V and J ends were trimmed by 0 bases and 3 bases, with 6 bases remaining between them. Looked up from germline, CDR1 is SGHNT and CDR2 is YYREEE (reference sequence). The CDR3 DNA reads as TGTGCCAGCAGCTTGGGGGATGACACCGGGGAGCTGTTTTTT. It yields the protein CASSLGDDTGELFF.

The V call is TRBV6-5, the J call TRBJ2-7; D gene unclear. With 8 bases removed from V and 0 bases from J, the gap between germline ends came to 11 bases. Germline CDR1 and CDR2: MNHEY and SVGAGI. CDR3 length: 13 amino acids. CDR3 bases: TGTGCCAGCTCCCTCGGGTCCTCCTACGAGCAGTACTTC. It codes for CASSLGSSYEQYF.

V is TRBV11-1 and J is TRBJ2-3, with 8 bases aligning to TRBD2. Losses at the gene ends were 4 bases for V and 6 bases for J; bases not matched to a gene: 12. This CDR3 is 16 amino acids long. Germline V lookup: CDR1 SGHAT, CDR2 FQDESV (reference sequence). The CDR3 protein is CASSSTQGLVVDTQYF. As DNA, the CDR3 is TGTGCCAGCAGCTCAACCCAGGGACTAGTGGTCGATACGCAGTATTTT.

A few counts support this clone. The chain recombines TRBV12-5 with TRBJ2-1, with 8 bases aligning to TRBD2. CDR3 length: 13 residues. Losses at the gene ends were 11 bases for V and 1 base for J; bases not matched to a gene: 4. Germline V lookup: CDR1 LGHNT, CDR2 FRNRAP. The CDR3 reads CAHSGVSYNEQFF. The CDR3 DNA follows: TGTGCTCATAGCGGGGTATCCTACAATGAGCAGTTCTTC.

The chain employs TRBV19 and TRBJ1-2, with a possible D match to TRBD1 (6 bases). Germline V gene sequence: CDR1 LNHDA, CDR2 SQIVND (reference sequence). Trimming pared 8 bases from V and 6 bases from J, leaving 22 bases between. The CDR3 contains 15 residues. The CDR3 DNA reads as TGTGCCAGTTGGAACTGGACAGCAAAAAATGATGGCTACACCTTC. Its translation is CASWNWTAKNDGYTF.

The chain links TRBV23-1 to TRBJ2-7; 15 positions match TRBD2. TRBV23-1 counts as an open reading frame of uncertain function. With 3 bases clipped from V and 6 bases from J, the junction kept 9 bases outside the gene matches. The CDR3 is 17 residues long. The CDR3 region has the DNA TGCGCCAGCAGTCAGTCCGAGGGACTAGCGGGGGGACTCGAGCAGTACTTC. It translates to CASSQSEGLAGGLEQYF.

The rearrangement joins TRBV27 to TRBJ2-1; TRBD1 aligns across 12 bases. The CDR3 sequence is 17 residues long. J gave up 8 bases and V 2 bases, and 10 bases lay outside the gene matches. CDR1 and CDR2 (germline): MNHEY, SMNVEV (reference sequence). The CDR3 bases are TGTGCCAGCAGTTTAATCCTCGGGACAGGGGGCAAGGATGAGCAGTTCTTC. Its translation: CASSLILGTGGKDEQFF.

This clone turned up a few times. The chain couples TRBV6-4 to TRBJ2-3, with 7 bases identical to TRBD2. The trim removed 0 bases at V and 1 base at J, leaving 4 bases unmatched. This CDR3 has 16 residues. CDR1 and CDR2 from the germline V gene are MRHNA and SNTAGT. CDR3 in DNA: TGTGCCAGCAGTGACTCTCCTAGCGGTGGCACAGATACGCAGTATTTT. Residues: CASSDSPSGGTDTQYF.

This chain uses TRBV5-1 with TRBJ2-3; 7 positions match TRBD2. V lost 7 bases to trimming and J lost 0 bases; unmatched junction nucleotides: 20. The CDR3 is 19 amino acids. The germline gives CDR1 SGHRS, CDR2 YFSETQ. The CDR3 DNA sequence: TGCGCCAGCCGCTCAAACAATGGGCCGGGAGGACATAGCACAGATACGCAGTATTTT. Translating it yields CASRSNNGPGGHSTDTQYF.